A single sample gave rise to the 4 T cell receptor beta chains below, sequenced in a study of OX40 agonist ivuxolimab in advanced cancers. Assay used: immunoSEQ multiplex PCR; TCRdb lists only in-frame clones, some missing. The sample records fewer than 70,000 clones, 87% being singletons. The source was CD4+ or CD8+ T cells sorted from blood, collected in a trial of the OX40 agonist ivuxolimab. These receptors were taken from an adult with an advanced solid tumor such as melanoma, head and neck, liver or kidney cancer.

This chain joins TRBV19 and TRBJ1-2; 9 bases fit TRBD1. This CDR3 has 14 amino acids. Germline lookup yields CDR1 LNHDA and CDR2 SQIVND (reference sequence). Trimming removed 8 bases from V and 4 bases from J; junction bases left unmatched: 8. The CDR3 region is CASDPGTGTYGYTF. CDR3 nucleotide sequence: TGTGCCAGTGATCCCGGGACAGGGACCTATGGCTACACCTTC.

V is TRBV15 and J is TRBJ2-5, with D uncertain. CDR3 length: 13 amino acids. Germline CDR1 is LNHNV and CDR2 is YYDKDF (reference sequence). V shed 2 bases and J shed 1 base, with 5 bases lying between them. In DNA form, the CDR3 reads TGTGCCACCAGCAGACAGCTCCAAGAGACCCAGTACTTC. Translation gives CATSRQLQETQYF.

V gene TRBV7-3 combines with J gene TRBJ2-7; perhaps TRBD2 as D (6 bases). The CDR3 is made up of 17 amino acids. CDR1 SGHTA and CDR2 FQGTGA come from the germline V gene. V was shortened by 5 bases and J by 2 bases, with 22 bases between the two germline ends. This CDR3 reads CASSRLWGGKQTYEQYF. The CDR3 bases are TGTGCCAGCAGCCGATTATGGGGCGGGAAACAAACCTACGAGCAGTACTTC.

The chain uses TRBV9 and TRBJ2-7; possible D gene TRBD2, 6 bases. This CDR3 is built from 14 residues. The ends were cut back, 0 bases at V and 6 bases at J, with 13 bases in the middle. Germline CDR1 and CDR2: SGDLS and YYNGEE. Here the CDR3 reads CASSVVPEGSEQYF. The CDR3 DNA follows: TGTGCCAGCAGCGTAGTTCCGGAGGGGTCCGAGCAGTACTTC. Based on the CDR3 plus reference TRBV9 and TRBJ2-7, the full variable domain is DSGVTQTPKHLITATGQRVTLRCSPRSGDLSVYWYQQSLDQGLQFLIQYYNGEERAKGNILERFSAQQFPDLHSELNLSSLELGDSALYFCASSVVPEGSEQYFGPGTRLTVT.